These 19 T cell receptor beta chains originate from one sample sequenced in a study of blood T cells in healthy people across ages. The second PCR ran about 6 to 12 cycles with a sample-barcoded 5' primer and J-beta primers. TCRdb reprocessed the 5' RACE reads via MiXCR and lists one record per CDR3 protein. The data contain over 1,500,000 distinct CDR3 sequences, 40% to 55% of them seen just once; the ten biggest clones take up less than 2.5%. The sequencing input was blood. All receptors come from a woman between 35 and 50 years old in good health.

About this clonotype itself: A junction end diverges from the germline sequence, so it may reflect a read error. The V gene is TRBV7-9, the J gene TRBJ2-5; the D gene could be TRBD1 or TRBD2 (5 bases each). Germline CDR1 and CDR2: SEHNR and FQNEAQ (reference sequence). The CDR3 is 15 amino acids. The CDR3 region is CASSLHSSGQETRYF. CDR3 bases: TGTGCCAGCAGCTTACACTCGTCGGGGCAAGAGACCCGGTACTTC.

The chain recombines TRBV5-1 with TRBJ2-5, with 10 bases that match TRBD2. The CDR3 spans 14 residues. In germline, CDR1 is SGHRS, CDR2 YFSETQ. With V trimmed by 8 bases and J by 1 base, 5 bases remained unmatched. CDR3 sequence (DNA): TGCGCCAGTAGGACTAGCGGTACCCAAGAGACCCAGTACTTC. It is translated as CASRTSGTQETQYF.

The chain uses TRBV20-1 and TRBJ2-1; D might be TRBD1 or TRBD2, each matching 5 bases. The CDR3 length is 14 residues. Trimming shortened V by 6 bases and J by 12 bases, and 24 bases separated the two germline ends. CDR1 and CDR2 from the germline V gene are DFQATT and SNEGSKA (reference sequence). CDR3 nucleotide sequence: TGCAGTGCCCGGCGGGTTGAGGGGCGGGTGGCGCAGTTCTTC. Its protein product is CSARRVEGRVAQFF.

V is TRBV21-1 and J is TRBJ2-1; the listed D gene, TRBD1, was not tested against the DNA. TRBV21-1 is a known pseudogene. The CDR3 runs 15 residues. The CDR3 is CASNRSGTAYNEQFF. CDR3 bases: TGTGCCAGCAACCGATCCGGGACAGCCTACAATGAGCAGTTCTTC.

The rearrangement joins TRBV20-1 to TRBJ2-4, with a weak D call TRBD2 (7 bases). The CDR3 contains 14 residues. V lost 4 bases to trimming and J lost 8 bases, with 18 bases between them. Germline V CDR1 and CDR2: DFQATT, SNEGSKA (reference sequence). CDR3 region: CSAIKRRGRDIQYF. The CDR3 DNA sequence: TGCAGTGCTATTAAAAGGCGGGGGCGTGACATTCAGTACTTC.

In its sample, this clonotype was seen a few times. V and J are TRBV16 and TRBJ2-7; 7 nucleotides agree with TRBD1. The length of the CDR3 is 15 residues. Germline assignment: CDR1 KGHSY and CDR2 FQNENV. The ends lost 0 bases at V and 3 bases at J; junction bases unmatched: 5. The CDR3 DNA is TGTGCCAGCAGCCAATCTGATACAGGGGACTACGAGCAGTACTTC. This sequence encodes CASSQSDTGDYEQYF.

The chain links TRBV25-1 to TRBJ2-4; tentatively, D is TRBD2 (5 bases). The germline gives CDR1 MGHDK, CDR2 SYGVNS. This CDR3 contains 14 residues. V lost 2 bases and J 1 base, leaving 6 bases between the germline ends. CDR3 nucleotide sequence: TGTGCCAGCAGTGAAACGGGGGCCAAAAACATTCAGTACTTC. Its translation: CASSETGAKNIQYF. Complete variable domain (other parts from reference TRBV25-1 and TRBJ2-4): EADIYQTPRYLVIGTGKKITLECSQTMGHDKMYWYQQDPGMELHLIHYSYGVNSTEKGDLSSESTVSRIRTEHFPLTLESARPSHTSQYLCASSETGAKNIQYFGAGTRLSVL.

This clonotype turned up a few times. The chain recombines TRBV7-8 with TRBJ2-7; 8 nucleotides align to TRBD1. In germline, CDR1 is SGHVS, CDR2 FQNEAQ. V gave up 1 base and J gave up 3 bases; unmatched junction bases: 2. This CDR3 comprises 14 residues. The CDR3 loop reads CASSLDRGVYEQYF. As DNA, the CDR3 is TGTGCCAGCAGCTTAGACAGGGGGGTCTACGAGCAGTACTTC.

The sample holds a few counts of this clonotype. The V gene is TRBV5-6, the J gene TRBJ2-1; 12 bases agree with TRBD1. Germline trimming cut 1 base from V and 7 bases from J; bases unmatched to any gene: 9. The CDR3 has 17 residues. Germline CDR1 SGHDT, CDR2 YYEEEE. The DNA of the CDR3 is TGTGCCAGCAGCTTGAATCCGGGACAGGGGGCTTGGAATGAGCAGTTCTTC. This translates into CASSLNPGQGAWNEQFF.

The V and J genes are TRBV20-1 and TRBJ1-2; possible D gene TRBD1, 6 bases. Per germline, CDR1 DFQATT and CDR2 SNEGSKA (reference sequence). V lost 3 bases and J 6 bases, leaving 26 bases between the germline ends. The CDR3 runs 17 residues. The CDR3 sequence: CSASPAGGGWALDGYTF. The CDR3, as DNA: TGCAGTGCTAGTCCAGCTGGGGGGGGCTGGGCCCTCGATGGCTACACCTTC.

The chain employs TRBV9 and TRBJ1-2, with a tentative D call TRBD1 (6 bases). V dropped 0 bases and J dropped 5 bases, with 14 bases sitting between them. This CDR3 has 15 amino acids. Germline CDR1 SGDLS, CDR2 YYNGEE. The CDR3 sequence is CASSVVDLQGYGYTF. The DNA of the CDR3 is TGTGCCAGCAGCGTAGTGGATCTACAGGGTTATGGCTACACCTTC.

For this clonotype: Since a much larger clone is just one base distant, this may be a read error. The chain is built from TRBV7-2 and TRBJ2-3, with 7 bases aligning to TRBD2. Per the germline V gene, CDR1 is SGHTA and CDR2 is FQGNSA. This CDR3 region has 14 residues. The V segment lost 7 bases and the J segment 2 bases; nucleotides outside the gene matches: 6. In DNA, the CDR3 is TGTGCCAGCAACCCAGGGACTAACACAGATACGCAGTATTTT. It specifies CASNPGTNTDTQYF. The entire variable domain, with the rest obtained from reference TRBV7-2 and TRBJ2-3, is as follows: GAGVSQSPSNKVTEKGKDVELRCDPISGHTALYWYRQSLGQGLEFLIYFQGNSAPDKSGLPSDRFSAERTGGSVSTLTIQRTQQEDSAVYLCASNPGTNTDTQYFGPGTRLTVL.

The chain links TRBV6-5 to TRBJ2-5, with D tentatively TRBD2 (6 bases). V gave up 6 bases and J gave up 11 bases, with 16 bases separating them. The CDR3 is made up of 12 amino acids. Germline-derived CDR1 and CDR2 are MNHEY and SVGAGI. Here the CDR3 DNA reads TGTGCCAGCAGGGGGGAAGTACGGGAGCAGTACTTC. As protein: CASRGEVREQYF.

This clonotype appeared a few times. The CDR3 reads CASSSPGQLGLFYEQYF. The CDR3 DNA follows: TGTGCCAGCAGTTCTCCCGGACAGTTAGGTCTATTCTACGAGCAGTACTTC. The J gene is TRBJ2-7, the V gene TRBV12-3 or TRBV12-4, with TRBD1 as a possible D gene (6 bases). V was clipped by 4 bases and J by 3 bases, with 22 bases between them. CDR3 length: 17 amino acids.

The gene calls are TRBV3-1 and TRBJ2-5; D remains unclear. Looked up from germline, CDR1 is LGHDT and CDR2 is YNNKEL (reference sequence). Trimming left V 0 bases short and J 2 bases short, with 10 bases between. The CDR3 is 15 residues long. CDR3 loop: CASSQDILGQETQYF. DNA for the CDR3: TGTGCCAGCAGCCAAGATATTTTGGGGCAAGAGACCCAGTACTTC.

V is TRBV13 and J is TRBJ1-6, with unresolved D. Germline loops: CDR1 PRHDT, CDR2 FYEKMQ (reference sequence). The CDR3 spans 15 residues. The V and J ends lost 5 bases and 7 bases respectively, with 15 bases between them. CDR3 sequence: CASSLGIALNSPLHF. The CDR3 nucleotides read TGTGCCAGCAGCCTTGGGATCGCTCTCAATTCACCCCTCCACTTT.

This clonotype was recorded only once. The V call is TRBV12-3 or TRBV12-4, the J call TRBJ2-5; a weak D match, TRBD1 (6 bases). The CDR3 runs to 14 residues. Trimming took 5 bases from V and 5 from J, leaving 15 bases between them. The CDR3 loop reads CASSNPRGGETQYF. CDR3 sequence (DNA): TGTGCCAGCAGTAATCCCAGGGGCGGGGAGACCCAGTACTTC.

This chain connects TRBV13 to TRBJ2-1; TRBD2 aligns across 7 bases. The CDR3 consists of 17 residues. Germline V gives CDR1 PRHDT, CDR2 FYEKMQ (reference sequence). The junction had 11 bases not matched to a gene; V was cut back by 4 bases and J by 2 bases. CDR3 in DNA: TGTGCCAGCAGCTCCCGGGAAGCGGGGAGCGCCTACAATGAGCAGTTCTTC. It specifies CASSSREAGSAYNEQFF.

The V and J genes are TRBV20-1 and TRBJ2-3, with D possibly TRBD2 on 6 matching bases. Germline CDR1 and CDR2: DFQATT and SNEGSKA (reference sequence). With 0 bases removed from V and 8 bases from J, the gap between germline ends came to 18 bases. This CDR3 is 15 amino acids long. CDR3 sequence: CSARDPGLHEATQYF. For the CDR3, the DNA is TGCAGTGCTAGAGACCCGGGACTTCACGAAGCTACGCAGTATTTT.